This entry lists 30 T cell receptor beta chains sequenced from one sample in a study of shared clonotypes between healthy human individuals (dated by TCRdb to about 2020). The receptor library was made with the immunoSEQ multiplex PCR assay. Not all clones reach the TCRdb copy of this immuneACCESS table, which keeps in-frame sequences only. Checked studies attribute under half of the gap to unresolved V genes and leave the rest unexplained. The sample profile shows 2 million to 2.5 million clones; 90% to 96% of them were found once. Roughly 0.13% of the sample goes to the ten largest clones. Specimen: naive CD4+ T cells sorted from blood. According to the study, the label for this sample's cell subset or site signals: CD45RA+ positively selected. The receptors shown here come from a man between 18 and 29 years old in good health.

V is TRBV5-4 and J is TRBJ2-3; 11 bases fit TRBD2. The CDR3 has 13 amino acids. J gave up 7 bases and V 5 bases, and 3 bases lay outside the gene matches. Per the germline V gene, CDR1 is SGHNT and CDR2 is YYREEE (reference sequence). CDR3 in amino acids: CASRLAGGNTQYF. The DNA of the CDR3 is TGTGCCAGCAGGTTAGCGGGAGGGAATACGCAGTATTTT.

On this clone: Other DNA sequences from this sample encode an identical CDR3 as well. The chain couples TRBV5-1 to TRBJ2-2; a possible D gene is TRBD2 (5 bases). Germline CDR1 and CDR2: SGHRS and YFSETQ. This CDR3 contains 14 residues. V was shortened by 3 bases and J by 0 bases, with 6 bases between the two germline ends. The CDR3 DNA is TGCGCCAGCAGCTCGGGAACGAACACCGGGGAGCTGTTTTTT. Translated, it gives CASSSGTNTGELFF.

CDR3 sequence: CASSLLRNTGELFF. CDR3 sequence (DNA): TGTGCCAGCAGTTTATTGCGGAACACCGGGGAGCTGTTTTTT. V is TRBV28 and J is TRBJ2-2; D gene ambiguous. CDR3 length: 14 amino acids. Germline values: CDR1 MDHEN, CDR2 SYDVKM. The ends were cut back, 1 base at V and 1 base at J, with 4 bases in the middle.

The CDR3 nucleotides read TGTGCCAGCAGTTATCAGGGGGGCTCCTACTCCTACGAGCAGTACTTC. It codes for CASSYQGGSYSYEQYF. The V gene is TRBV6-5, the J gene TRBJ2-7; a possible D gene is TRBD1 (7 bases). The germline CDR1 and CDR2 sequences are MNHEY and SVGAGI. The V end was cut by 3 bases, the J end by 0 bases, with 15 bases between. The CDR3 spans 16 residues.

The V call is TRBV11-2, the J call TRBJ2-7; 9 nucleotides align to TRBD1. The germline gives CDR1 SGHAT, CDR2 FQNNGV. J was trimmed by 5 bases and V by 1 base; bases with no gene match: 6. There are 15 residues in the CDR3. CDR3 amino acids: CASSLATGGWNEQYF. DNA for the CDR3: TGTGCCAGCAGCTTAGCGACAGGGGGTTGGAACGAGCAGTACTTC.

The CDR3 spells CASSSRDRGFEAFF. The DNA for the CDR3 is TGCGCCAGCAGTTCTCGGGACAGGGGGTTTGAAGCTTTCTTT. The gene calls are TRBV4-1 and TRBJ1-1; TRBD1 agrees at 11 bases. Germline trimming cut 6 bases from V and 7 bases from J; bases unmatched to any gene: 7. The germline gives CDR1 MGHRA, CDR2 YSYEKL. The CDR3 sequence is 14 residues long.

This sequence joins TRBV23-1 and TRBJ1-1; D not resolved. TRBV23-1 is an ORF; its function is uncertain. The CDR3 totals 14 residues. V lost 4 bases, J lost 6 bases, and 15 bases lay in between. The CDR3 reads CASSRRREVAEAFF. The CDR3 coding sequence is TGCGCCAGCAGTCGAAGGAGGGAAGTCGCTGAAGCTTTCTTT.

This clone was seen only once. The chain employs TRBV6-5 and TRBJ2-7; D not resolved. CDR1 is MNHEY, CDR2 SVGAGI, per germline. The CDR3 is 13 residues long. Trimming pared 4 bases from V and 2 bases from J, leaving 9 bases between. The CDR3 bases are TGTGCCAGCAGTTTCCTAAAAACCTACGAGCAGTACTTC. This translates into CASSFLKTYEQYF.

The V gene is TRBV10-2, the J gene TRBJ2-2, with D possibly being TRBD1 or TRBD2 (5 bases each). Per the germline V gene, CDR1 is WSHSY and CDR2 is SAAADI. The CDR3 is 18 residues long. V dropped 8 bases and J dropped 1 base, with 23 bases sitting between them. This chain's CDR3 is CASGGKGPYGWNTGELFF. As DNA, the CDR3 is TGCGCCAGCGGGGGAAAAGGGCCCTACGGATGGAACACCGGGGAGCTGTTTTTT.

The chain links TRBV7-9 to TRBJ2-1; D call uncertain. Looked up from germline, CDR1 is SEHNR and CDR2 is FQNEAQ (reference sequence). Trimming cost V 5 bases and J 2 bases, with 10 bases left between them. The CDR3 is made up of 14 amino acids. The CDR3, as DNA: TGTGCCAGCAGCGGGGTACAGCCCTACAATGAGCAGTTCTTC. Its translation: CASSGVQPYNEQFF.

This chain links TRBV4-1 with TRBJ1-2; 10 bases map to TRBD1. From germline, CDR1 is MGHRA and CDR2 YSYEKL. This CDR3 region has 14 residues. The V segment lost 6 bases and the J segment 8 bases; nucleotides outside the gene matches: 9. For the CDR3, the DNA is TGCGCCAGCAGTCTGCCCGGGACAGGGGACGGCTACACCTTC. Protein sequence: CASSLPGTGDGYTF.

The chain carries TRBV10-3 and TRBJ2-7; 11 bases are shared with TRBD2. V shed 6 bases and J 3 bases; nucleotides not matched to a gene: 7. Germline V gene lookup returns CDR1 ENHRY and CDR2 SYGVKD. The CDR3 is 15 residues long. CDR3 bases: TGTGCCATCAGGATGGGACTAGCGGTTAACTACGAGCAGTACTTC. Translated, it gives CAIRMGLAVNYEQYF.

This chain joins TRBV20-1 and TRBJ2-3, with D hard to call. Trimming left V 5 bases short and J 9 bases short, with 12 bases between. CDR3 length: 11 amino acids. Germline CDR1 is DFQATT and CDR2 is SNEGSKA (reference sequence). CDR3 bases: TGCAGTGCTTACAAATCCCAGACGCAGTATTTT. This translates into CSAYKSQTQYF.

As regards this clone: The same CDR3 also results from other DNA sequences found in this sample. The gene calls are TRBV5-4 and TRBJ2-3, with D unresolved. The V end was cut by 0 bases, the J end by 1 base, with 3 bases between. The CDR3 covers 13 residues. CDR1 is SGHNT, CDR2 YYREEE, per germline (reference sequence). The CDR3: CASSLEGTDTQYF. The CDR3 coding sequence is TGTGCCAGCAGCTTGGAGGGCACAGATACGCAGTATTTT.

The V gene is TRBV9, the J gene TRBJ1-4; D remains ambiguous. The CDR3 has 14 residues. Trimming removed 0 bases from V and 8 bases from J, with 11 bases in between. Germline CDR1 SGDLS, CDR2 YYNGEE. The CDR3 here is CASSVDPSVEKLFF. DNA of the CDR3: TGTGCCAGCAGCGTAGACCCATCCGTGGAAAAACTGTTTTTT.

Only one count was recorded for this clone. The same CDR3 is also encoded by other DNA sequences in this sample. The chain employs TRBV30 and TRBJ2-7, with D possibly being TRBD2 (5 bases). Germline V gene lookup returns CDR1 GTSNPN and CDR2 SVGIG (reference sequence). The length of the CDR3 is 12 residues. V dropped 0 bases and J dropped 5 bases, with 8 bases sitting between them. This chain's CDR3 is CAWSVRADEQYF. Written as DNA, the CDR3 is TGTGCCTGGAGTGTACGAGCGGACGAGCAGTACTTC.

J is TRBJ1-2 and V is TRBV5-1, with D possibly matching TRBD1 (5 bases). Trimming pared 0 bases from V and 4 bases from J, leaving 13 bases between. Per germline, CDR1 SGHRS and CDR2 YFSETQ. The CDR3 has 15 residues. The CDR3 sequence: CASSLGQGFTYGYTF. The CDR3 nucleotides read TGCGCCAGCAGCTTGGGGCAGGGATTTACCTATGGCTACACCTTC.

V and J are TRBV5-6 and TRBJ1-1, with no clear D. There are 12 residues in the CDR3. Trimming took 2 bases from V and 4 from J, leaving 6 bases between them. Germline V gene sequence: CDR1 SGHDT, CDR2 YYEEEE. This chain's CDR3 is CASSFLTTEAFF. Here the CDR3 DNA reads TGTGCCAGCAGCTTCTTGACCACTGAAGCTTTCTTT.

The rearrangement links TRBV7-2 to TRBJ1-2; D gene ambiguous. V was cut by 6 bases and J by 1 base, with 9 bases left in between. Germline V gene sequence: CDR1 SGHTA, CDR2 FQGNSA. The length of the CDR3 is 13 residues. The CDR3 reads CASRDLGNYGYTF. DNA of the CDR3: TGTGCCAGCAGGGACCTGGGTAACTATGGCTACACCTTC. The full variable domain, with the rest looked up from reference TRBV7-2 and TRBJ1-2, is GAGVSQSPSNKVTEKGKDVELRCDPISGHTALYWYRQSLGQGLEFLIYFQGNSAPDKSGLPSDRFSAERTGGSVSTLTIQRTQQEDSAVYLCASRDLGNYGYTFGSGTRLTVV.

The chain has TRBV5-1 and TRBJ2-3; D possibly corresponds to TRBD2 (6 bases). The CDR3 has 13 amino acids. CDR1 is SGHRS and CDR2 is YFSETQ in the germline V gene. V was trimmed by 5 bases and J by 5 bases, leaving 12 bases between them. This chain's CDR3 is CASREGREDTQYF. The CDR3 DNA reads TGCGCCAGCAGGGAGGGTCGGGAAGATACGCAGTATTTT.

The chain employs TRBV2 and TRBJ2-1, with no clear D. Trimming stripped 5 bases from V and 7 bases from J, with 15 bases between. CDR1 is SNHLY, CDR2 FYNNEI, per germline. This CDR3 comprises 14 residues. CDR3 region: CASSSLSDGNEQFF. The DNA for the CDR3 is TGTGCCAGCAGTTCACTATCCGATGGGAATGAGCAGTTCTTC.

This chain joins TRBV5-1 and TRBJ2-2; D is unresolved. CDR1 and CDR2 from the germline V gene are SGHRS and YFSETQ. The CDR3 is made up of 13 amino acids. Trimming shortened V by 4 bases and J by 5 bases, and 9 bases separated the two germline ends. CDR3 protein: CASSALDTGELFF. CDR3 nucleotide sequence: TGCGCCAGCAGCGCCCTAGATACCGGGGAGCTGTTTTTT.

The chain has TRBV11-3 and TRBJ1-2; D is unclear. This CDR3 spans 13 amino acids. Germline CDR1 reads SGHNT; CDR2 reads YENEEA. The ends were cut back, 2 bases at V and 7 bases at J, with 11 bases in the middle. The CDR3 coding sequence is TGTGCCAGCAGCTTAACATCCGGGGTTGGCTACACCTTC. This codes for CASSLTSGVGYTF.

This chain connects TRBV11-2 to TRBJ2-7; maybe TRBD2 (6 bases). This CDR3 region has 13 residues. V dropped 5 bases and J dropped 3 bases, with 11 bases sitting between them. Germline V gene data show CDR1 as SGHAT and CDR2 as FQNNGV. CDR3 amino acids: CASSLATVYEQYF. CDR3 nucleotides: TGTGCCAGCAGCCTAGCGACGGTCTACGAGCAGTACTTC.

The rearrangement uses TRBV30 and TRBJ2-2; D gene uncertain. This CDR3 spans 12 amino acids. Germline assignment: CDR1 GTSNPN and CDR2 SVGIG (reference sequence). The germline V and J ends were trimmed by 3 bases and 6 bases, with 8 bases remaining between them. CDR3 residues: CAWRTAAGELFF. The DNA of the CDR3 is TGTGCCTGGAGGACTGCGGCCGGGGAGCTGTTTTTT.

This chain joins TRBV28 and TRBJ2-7; D remains ambiguous. Trimming took 4 bases from V and 3 from J, leaving 13 bases between them. The V gene's germline CDR1 is MDHEN and CDR2 SYDVKM. The CDR3 length is 14 residues. The CDR3 nucleotides are TGTGCCAGCAGTTCCACAGTGTACCTCTACGAGCAGTACTTC. Translation: CASSSTVYLYEQYF. The full variable domain, in which reference TRBV28 and TRBJ2-7 provide the parts outside the CDR3, is DVKVTQSSRYLVKRTGEKVFLECVQDMDHENMFWYRQDPGLGLRLIYFSYDVKMKEKGDIPEGYSVSREKKERFSLILESASTNQTSMYLCASSSTVYLYEQYFGPGTRLTVT.

Concerning this clone: The same CDR3 also results from other DNA sequences found in this sample. V gene TRBV11-2 combines with J gene TRBJ2-5; possibly TRBD1 for D (5 bases). Germline lookup yields CDR1 SGHAT and CDR2 FQNNGV. V lost 1 base and J 4 bases, leaving 7 bases between the germline ends. This CDR3 is built from 13 residues. CDR3: CASSLGQRETQYF. The CDR3 region has the DNA TGTGCCAGCAGCTTAGGACAGCGAGAGACCCAGTACTTC. Combining the CDR3 with reference TRBV11-2 and TRBJ2-5 gives the whole variable domain EAGVAQSPRYKIIEKRQSVAFWCNPISGHATLYWYQQILGQGPKLLIQFQNNGVVDDSQLPKDRFSAERLKGVDSTLKIQPAKLEDSAVYLCASSLGQRETQYFGPGTRLLVL.

Remarks on this clone: Within the sample, other DNA sequences also encode this same CDR3. The J gene is TRBJ2-1, the V gene TRBV5-6, with 10 bases aligning to TRBD2. The germline V gene encodes CDR1 SGHDT and CDR2 YYEEEE. The CDR3 is 15 residues long. V dropped 0 bases and J dropped 3; count of bases not matched to a gene: 0. The CDR3 coding sequence is TGTGCCAGCAGCTTGGGGACTAGCGGCTACAATGAGCAGTTCTTC. It yields the protein CASSLGTSGYNEQFF.

The chain couples TRBV25-1 to TRBJ1-1; maybe TRBD1 (6 bases). CDR3 size: 14 residues. V lost 4 bases, J lost 3 bases, and 12 bases lay in between. Germline CDR1 reads MGHDK; CDR2 reads SYGVNS. The CDR3 loop reads CASSGVTGHTEAFF. CDR3 nucleotide sequence: TGTGCCAGCAGTGGAGTCACAGGGCACACTGAAGCTTTCTTT. The full variable domain, completed using reference TRBV25-1 and TRBJ1-1, is EADIYQTPRYLVIGTGKKITLECSQTMGHDKMYWYQQDPGMELHLIHYSYGVNSTEKGDLSSESTVSRIRTEHFPLTLESARPSHTSQYLCASSGVTGHTEAFFGQGTRLTVV.

The chain combines TRBV19 with TRBJ2-7, with D perhaps TRBD2 (6 bases). V was pared by 6 bases and J by 7 bases, with 16 bases between. The CDR3 loop spans 13 amino acids. The germline gives CDR1 LNHDA, CDR2 SQIVND (reference sequence). CDR3 region: CASSPGLRGEQYF. The CDR3 DNA reads TGTGCCAGTAGCCCCGGTTTGCGGGGAGAGCAGTACTTC.